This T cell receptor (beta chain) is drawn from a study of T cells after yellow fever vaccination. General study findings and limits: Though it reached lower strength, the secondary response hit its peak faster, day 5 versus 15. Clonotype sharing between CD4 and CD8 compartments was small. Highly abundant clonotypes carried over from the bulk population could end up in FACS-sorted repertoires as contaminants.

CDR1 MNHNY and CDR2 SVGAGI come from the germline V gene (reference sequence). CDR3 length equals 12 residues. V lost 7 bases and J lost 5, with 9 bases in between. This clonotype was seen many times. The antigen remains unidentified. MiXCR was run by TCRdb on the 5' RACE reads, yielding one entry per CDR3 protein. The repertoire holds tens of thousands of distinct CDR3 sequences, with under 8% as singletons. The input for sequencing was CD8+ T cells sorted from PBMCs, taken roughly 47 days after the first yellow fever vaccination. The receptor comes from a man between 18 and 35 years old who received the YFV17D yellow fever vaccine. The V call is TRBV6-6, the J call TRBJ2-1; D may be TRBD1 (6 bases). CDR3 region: CASTQGDNEQFF. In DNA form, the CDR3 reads TGTGCCAGCACACAGGGCGACAATGAGCAGTTCTTC.